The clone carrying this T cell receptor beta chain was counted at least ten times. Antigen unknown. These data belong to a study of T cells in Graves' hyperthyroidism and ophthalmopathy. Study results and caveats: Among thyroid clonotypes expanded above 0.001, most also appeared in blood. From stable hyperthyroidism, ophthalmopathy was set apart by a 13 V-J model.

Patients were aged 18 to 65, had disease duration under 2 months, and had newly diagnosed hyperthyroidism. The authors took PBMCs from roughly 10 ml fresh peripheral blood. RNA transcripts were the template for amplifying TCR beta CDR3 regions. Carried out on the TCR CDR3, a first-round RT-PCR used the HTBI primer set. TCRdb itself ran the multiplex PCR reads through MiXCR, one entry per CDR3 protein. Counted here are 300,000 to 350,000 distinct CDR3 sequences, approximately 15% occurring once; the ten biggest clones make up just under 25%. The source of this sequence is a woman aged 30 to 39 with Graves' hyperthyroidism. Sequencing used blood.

CDR3 in amino acids: CASSFPSQGKAEAFF. In nucleotides, the CDR3 is TGTGCCAGCAGTTTTCCCTCACAGGGGAAAGCTGAAGCTTTCTTT. The chain combines TRBV28 with TRBJ1-1, with 7 bases aligning to TRBD1. Per germline, CDR1 MDHEN and CDR2 SYDVKM. The CDR3 has 15 amino acids. Losses at the gene ends were 3 bases for V and 6 bases for J; bases not matched to a gene: 10.